The rows below give T cell receptor beta chains drawn from one sample of a study of cytomegalovirus exposure and HLA in healthy donors. Assay used: immunoSEQ multiplex PCR; TCRdb lists only in-frame clones, some missing. The sample records 120,000 to 150,000 clones, 84% being singletons. Material for sequencing was PBMCs. The receptors shown here come from a woman aged 30 to 39 in good health and CMV-seronegative. Both conserved end residues are part of each CDR3. D genes are given only for firm matches. Size tells how often a clone was seen (once, few, many) or the class of an expanded clone, and some rows leave it out.

j_call d_call v_call clone_size cdr3_nt cdr3_aa
TRBJ1-5 . TRBV6-5 . TGTGCCAGCAGTTCCACAGGGACCAGCAATCAGCCCCAGCATTTT CASSSTGTSNQPQHF
TRBJ2-7 TRBD1 TRBV2 once TGTGCCAGCCGACACCAGACAGGGGGCTACGAGCAGTACTTC CASRHQTGGYEQYF
TRBJ1-6 TRBD1 TRBV2 . TGTGCCAGCAGCCAGGGACAGTTTAATTCACCCCTCCACTTT CASSQGQFNSPLHF
TRBJ2-7 TRBD1 TRBV11-2 . TGTGCCAGCAGCTTCGGACAGGGGGGGTCCTACGAGCAGTACTTC CASSFGQGGSYEQYF
TRBJ2-2 . TRBV9 . TGTGCCAGCAGGAAACCGGGACAAACGAACACCGGGGAGCTGTTTTTT CASRKPGQTNTGELFF
TRBJ1-2 . TRBV28 . TGTGCCAGCAGCACCGACAGATTCTATGGCTACACCTTC CASSTDRFYGYTF
TRBJ1-3 . TRBV6-6 . TGTGCCAGCGGGGGACGGGGCCCGGGAGACACCATATATTTT CASGGRGPGDTIYF
TRBJ2-5 TRBD2 TRBV5-1 once TGCGCCAGCAGCTTGGGCCTAGCGGGGGCCCTGTACCAAGAGACCCAGTACTTC CASSLGLAGALYQETQYF
TRBJ1-6 . TRBV1 . TGCACCAGCAGCCCAACACAGGGGCGATTTTCACCCCTCCACTTT CTSSPTQGRFSPLHF
TRBJ2-1 TRBD1 TRBV27 . TGTGCCAGCAGTTCCCAGGACAGGGTCAGGAATGAGCAGTTCTTC CASSSQDRVRNEQFF
TRBJ1-3 . TRBV7-9 . TGTGCCAGCAGGCCGACAGCACAGTGGGGTGGCACCATATATTTT CASRPTAQWGGTIYF
TRBJ2-3 TRBD2 TRBV4-2 few TGTGCCAGCAGCCTCGGGACTAGCGGGGGGGCTAGCACAGATACGCAGTATTTT CASSLGTSGGASTDTQYF
TRBJ2-7 TRBD1 TRBV29-1 . TGCAGCGTTTTACAGGGGGCCAGCGACGAGCAGTACTTC CSVLQGASDEQYF
TRBJ1-2 . TRBV6-5 . TGTGCCAGCACCCGACTGACAGGAGGAGGCTATGGCTACACCTTC CASTRLTGGGYGYTF
TRBJ1-6 . TRBV18 . TGTGCCAGCTCACCAATAGAGGCAGGGGCTTCATATAATTCACCCCTCCACTTT CASSPIEAGASYNSPLHF
TRBJ1-1 . TRBV7-2 . TGTGCCAGCAGCTCCCACGGGGAGAACACTGAAGCTTTCTTT CASSSHGENTEAFF
TRBJ2-7 TRBD2 TRBV7-2 . TGTGCCAGCAGCTTTAGCGGGGGCCCCTACGAGCAGTACTTC CASSFSGGPYEQYF
TRBJ1-3 . TRBV11-2 . TGTGCCAGCAGCTTAGTGCCTTGGGGCAGGGAACTTGGAAACACCATATATTTT CASSLVPWGRELGNTIYF
TRBJ1-5 . TRBV6-1 . TGTGCCAGCAAGAACAGGGCGGGCAATCAGCCCCAGCATTTT CASKNRAGNQPQHF
TRBJ1-6 . TRBV10-3 . TGTGCCATCAGTGAGTCGCCGGGACACGATAATTCACCCCTCCACTTT CAISESPGHDNSPLHF
TRBJ1-6 . TRBV11-2 . TGTGCCAGCAGCCGAACCCCGGGAGGCAGCTCCTATAATTCACCCCTCCACTTT CASSRTPGGSSYNSPLHF
TRBJ1-1 TRBD1 TRBV7-2 . TGTGCCAGCAGCTTATCAGGGGGCGCAGGCACTGAAGCTTTCTTT CASSLSGGAGTEAFF
TRBJ2-1 . TRBV11-3 . TGTGCCAGCAGCTTAGATCGGGGGTTGGGCAATGAGCAGTTCTTC CASSLDRGLGNEQFF
TRBJ1-2 . TRBV18 . TGTGCCAGCTCACCACCGGACAGATCAAACTATGGCTACACCTTC CASSPPDRSNYGYTF
TRBJ2-1 TRBD2 TRBV4-1 once TGCGCCAGCAGCAAACGACTAGCGGATACCTACAATGAGCAGTTCTTC CASSKRLADTYNEQFF
TRBJ2-1 . TRBV5-6 . TGTGCCAGCAGCCAATCGTCCAGGGTCTGGGAGCAGTTCTTC CASSQSSRVWEQFF
TRBJ1-1 TRBD1 TRBV4-1 . TGCGCCAGCAGCTTGGGACAGGCCCAGAACACTGAAGCTTTCTTT CASSLGQAQNTEAFF
TRBJ2-7 TRBD1 TRBV2 . TGTGCCAGCAGCACGGGACAGGGAGGCATGGACGAGCAGTACTTC CASSTGQGGMDEQYF
TRBJ2-2 . TRBV6-5 once TGTGCCAGCAAAACCCAGGGCTTCGCCGGGGAGCTGTTTTTT CASKTQGFAGELFF
TRBJ1-1 . TRBV7-9 . TGTGCCAGCAGCGTAGGGGCCAATGAAGCTTTCTTT CASSVGANEAFF
TRBJ2-1 TRBD2 TRBV7-2 . TGTGCCAGCAGCACCCAGACTAGCTCGTACAATGAGCAGTTCTTC CASSTQTSSYNEQFF
TRBJ2-1 . TRBV5-1 few TGCGCCAGCAGTTACCGGGGGAGCTCCTACAATGAGCAGTTCTTC CASSYRGSSYNEQFF
TRBJ2-7 . TRBV28 . TGTGCCAGCAGGCGACACCCTCACGAGCAGTACTTC CASRRHPHEQYF
TRBJ2-7 . TRBV2 . TGTGCCAGCAAATTCGATTTCGGGGGTAGCTCCTACGAGCAGTACTTC CASKFDFGGSSYEQYF
TRBJ2-3 . TRBV5-8 . TGTGCCAGCAGCTTTGCGACAGGAGAAGGCACAGATACGCAGTATTTT CASSFATGEGTDTQYF
TRBJ1-1 . TRBV2 few TGTGCCAGCAGGCCGGGCGGGACTGAAGCTTTCTTT CASRPGGTEAFF
TRBJ2-7 TRBD2 TRBV4-1 . TGCGCCAGCAGCCAAACGGTGTTAGCGGGGGGGACTTCCTACGAGCAGTACTTC CASSQTVLAGGTSYEQYF
TRBJ1-5 . TRBV28 . TGTGCCACCACCTATTCCGCGGGGAATCAGCCCCAGCATTTT CATTYSAGNQPQHF
TRBJ2-6 TRBD1 TRBV28 . TGTGCCAGCAGTTCCCGGGACAGGGGGCCGGCTGGGGCCAACGTCCTGACTTTC CASSSRDRGPAGANVLTF
TRBJ1-2 TRBD1 TRBV10-3 . TGTGCCATCAGCGACAGGGTTTGGGGCTACACCTTC CAISDRVWGYTF
TRBJ2-7 . TRBV6-6 . TGTGCCAGCAGCCCGAGCTACGAGCAGTACTTC CASSPSYEQYF
TRBJ2-7 . TRBV5-1 . TGCGCCAGCAGCAGCGGATGGGACTCGACAGGGCACGAGCAGTACTTC CASSSGWDSTGHEQYF
TRBJ1-1 . TRBV5-1 . TGCGCCAGCAGCTTGGGGCAGGGAGGCACTGAAGCTTTCTTT CASSLGQGGTEAFF
TRBJ2-5 . TRBV5-6 . TGTGCCAGCAGCTTGGGCGGGCAGGCAACTCCGGAGACCCAGTACTTC CASSLGGQATPETQYF
TRBJ2-5 . TRBV4-1 . TGCGCCAGCAGCCCTCAGGGTAGACAAGAGACCCAGTACTTC CASSPQGRQETQYF
TRBJ2-7 TRBD2 TRBV28 . TGTGCCAGCATTCGGGGGGACTCCTACGAGCAGTACTTC CASIRGDSYEQYF
TRBJ2-2 . TRBV6-1 many TGTGCCAGCCGGGCGGACTACGGGGAGCTGTTTTTT CASRADYGELFF
TRBJ1-5 TRBD1 TRBV7-2 . TGTGCCAGCAGCCCCGGACAGGGGGCAGGTTATGGCAATCAGCCCCAGCATTTT CASSPGQGAGYGNQPQHF